The 6 T cell receptor beta chains listed next were all sequenced from one sample in a study of blood T cells in healthy people across ages. A second about 7 to 12 cycle PCR used barcoded and J-beta primers. MiXCR was run by TCRdb on the 5' RACE reads, yielding one entry per CDR3 protein. The sample lists about 2 million distinct CDR3 sequences, approximately 50% seen once, with approximately 2% in the top ten. The source material was blood. The receptors originated from a woman aged 40 to 55 in good health.

This chain connects TRBV10-3 to TRBJ2-1; 9 bases fit TRBD1. This CDR3 contains 17 residues. J gave up 1 base and V 2 bases, and 6 bases lay outside the gene matches. Germline loops: CDR1 ENHRY, CDR2 SYGVKD. Written as DNA, the CDR3 is TGTGCCATCAGTGAGGGAAGGGACAGGGTGTCCTACAATGAGCAGTTCTTC. It codes for CAISEGRDRVSYNEQFF.

The chain links TRBV10-3 to TRBJ1-2, with a tentative D call TRBD1 (6 bases). Trimming took 6 bases from V and 2 from J, leaving 16 bases between them. The CDR3 is made up of 15 amino acids. Germline CDR1 ENHRY, CDR2 SYGVKD. CDR3 in amino acids: CAIRALRGSNYGYTF. The CDR3 DNA reads TGTGCCATCAGAGCCCTCAGGGGCTCAAACTATGGCTACACCTTC.

The gene calls are TRBV20-1 and TRBJ2-5; D is perhaps TRBD2 (7 bases). The CDR3 runs 14 residues. Germline CDR1 is DFQATT and CDR2 is SNEGSKA (reference sequence). Trimming shortened V by 5 bases and J by 3 bases, and 16 bases separated the two germline ends. DNA for the CDR3: TGCAGTGCTGGGGGGGCAGTGGGGGAAGAGACCCAGTACTTC. Protein: CSAGGAVGEETQYF.

The chain has TRBV28 and TRBJ2-4, with D perhaps TRBD1 or TRBD2 (6 bases each). CDR1 is MDHEN and CDR2 is SYDVKM in the germline V gene. V dropped 6 bases and J dropped 13 bases, with 28 bases sitting between them. CDR3 length: 16 amino acids. In nucleotides, the CDR3 is TGTGCCAGCAGCCTCCGGGGGCAGGGAATAAGGAGTCGGCAGTACTTC. This gives the protein CASSLRGQGIRSRQYF.

The J gene is TRBJ2-1, the V gene TRBV7-8; 9 bases are a match to TRBD1. V dropped 0 bases and J dropped 10; count of bases not matched to a gene: 13. This CDR3 region has 17 residues. Germline assignment: CDR1 SGHVS and CDR2 FQNEAQ. The CDR3 DNA is TGTGCCAGCAGCTTAGCGCGCGGGACAGGGTTTAGAGACGAGCAGTTCTTC. Its translation is CASSLARGTGFRDEQFF. Filled out from reference TRBV7-8 and TRBJ2-1, the complete variable domain reads GAGVSQSPRYKVAKRGQDVALRCDPISGHVSLFWYQQALGQGPEFLTYFQNEAQLDKSGLPSDRFFAERPEGSVSTLKIQRTQQEDSAVYLCASSLARGTGFRDEQFFGPGTRLTVL.

This clonotype was counted only a few times. This chain connects TRBV6-6 to TRBJ1-4, with 7 bases matching TRBD1. Trimming at V came to 6 bases and at J to 6 bases, leaving 10 bases not matched to a gene. The CDR3 sequence is 15 residues long. CDR1 is MNHNY, CDR2 SVGAGI, per germline (reference sequence). CDR3 DNA sequence: TGTGCCAGCAGCAGACAGGGAGCGTTTGATGAAAAACTGTTTTTT. Its protein is CASSRQGAFDEKLFF.